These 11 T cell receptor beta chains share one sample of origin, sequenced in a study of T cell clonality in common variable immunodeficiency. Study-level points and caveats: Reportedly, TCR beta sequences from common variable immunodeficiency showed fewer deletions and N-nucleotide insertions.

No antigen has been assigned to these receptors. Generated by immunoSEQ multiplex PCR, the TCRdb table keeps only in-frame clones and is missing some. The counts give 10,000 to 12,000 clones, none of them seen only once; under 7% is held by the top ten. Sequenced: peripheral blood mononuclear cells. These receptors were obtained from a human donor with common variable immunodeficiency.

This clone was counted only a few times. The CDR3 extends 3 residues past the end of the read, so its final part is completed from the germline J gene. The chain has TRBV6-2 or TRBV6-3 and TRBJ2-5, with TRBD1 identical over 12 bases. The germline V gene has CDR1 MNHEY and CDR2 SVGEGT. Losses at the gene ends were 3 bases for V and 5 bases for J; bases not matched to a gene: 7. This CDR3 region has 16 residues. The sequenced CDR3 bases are TGTGCCAGCAGTTATAGGGACAGGGGGCGCCGGGAGACC. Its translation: CASSYRDRGRRET. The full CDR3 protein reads CASSYRDRGRRETQYF.

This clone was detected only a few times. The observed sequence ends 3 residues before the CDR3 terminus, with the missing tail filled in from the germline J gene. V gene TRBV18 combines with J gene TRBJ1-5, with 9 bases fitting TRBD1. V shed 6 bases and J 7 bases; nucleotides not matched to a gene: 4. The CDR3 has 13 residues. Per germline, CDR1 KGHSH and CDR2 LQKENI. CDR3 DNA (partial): TGTGCCAGCTCCGGACAGGGGAGGCAGCCC. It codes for CASSGQGRQP. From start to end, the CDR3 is CASSGQGRQPQHF.

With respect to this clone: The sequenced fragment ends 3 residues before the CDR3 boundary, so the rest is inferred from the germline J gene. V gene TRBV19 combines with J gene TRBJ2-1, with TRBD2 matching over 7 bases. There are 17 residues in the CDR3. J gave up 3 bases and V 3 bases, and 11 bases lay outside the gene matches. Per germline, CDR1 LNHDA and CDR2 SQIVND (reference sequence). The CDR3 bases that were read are TGTGCCAGTAGTATCCCCGCATCAGGGACTAACTACAATGAG. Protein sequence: CASSIPASGTNYNE. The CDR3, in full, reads CASSIPASGTNYNEQFF.

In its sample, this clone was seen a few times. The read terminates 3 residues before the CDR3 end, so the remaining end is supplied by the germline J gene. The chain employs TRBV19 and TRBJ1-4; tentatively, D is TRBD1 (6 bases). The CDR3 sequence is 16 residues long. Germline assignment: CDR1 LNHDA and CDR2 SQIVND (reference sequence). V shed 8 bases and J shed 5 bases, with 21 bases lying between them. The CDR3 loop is CASDTGYRGVNEKLFF. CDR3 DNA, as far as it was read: TGTGCCAGTGATACAGGGTATAGGGGTGTGAATGAAAAA.

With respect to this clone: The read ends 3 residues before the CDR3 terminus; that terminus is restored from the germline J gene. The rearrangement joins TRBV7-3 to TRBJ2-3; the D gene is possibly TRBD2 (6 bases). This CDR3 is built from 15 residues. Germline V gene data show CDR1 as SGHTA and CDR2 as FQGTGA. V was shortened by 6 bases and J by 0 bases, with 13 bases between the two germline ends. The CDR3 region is CASRISGRSTDTQYF. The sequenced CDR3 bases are TGTGCCAGCAGGATAAGCGGGCGGAGCACAGATACG.

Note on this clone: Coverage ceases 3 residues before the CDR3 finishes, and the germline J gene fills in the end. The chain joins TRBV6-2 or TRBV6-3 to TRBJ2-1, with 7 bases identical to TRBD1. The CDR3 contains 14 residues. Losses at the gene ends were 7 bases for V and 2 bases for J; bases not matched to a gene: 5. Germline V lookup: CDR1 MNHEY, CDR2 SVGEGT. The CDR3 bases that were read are TGTGCCAGCATTCCCGGGACAGCCTACAATGAG. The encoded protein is CASIPGTAYNE. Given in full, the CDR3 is CASIPGTAYNEQFF.

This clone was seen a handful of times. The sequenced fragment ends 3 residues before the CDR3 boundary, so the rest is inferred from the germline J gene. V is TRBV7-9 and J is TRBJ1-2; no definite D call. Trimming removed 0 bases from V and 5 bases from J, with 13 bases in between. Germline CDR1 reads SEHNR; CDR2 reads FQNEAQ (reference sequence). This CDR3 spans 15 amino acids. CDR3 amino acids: CASSLAKRTAYGYTF. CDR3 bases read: TGTGCCAGCAGCTTAGCTAAGAGAACAGCTTATGGC.

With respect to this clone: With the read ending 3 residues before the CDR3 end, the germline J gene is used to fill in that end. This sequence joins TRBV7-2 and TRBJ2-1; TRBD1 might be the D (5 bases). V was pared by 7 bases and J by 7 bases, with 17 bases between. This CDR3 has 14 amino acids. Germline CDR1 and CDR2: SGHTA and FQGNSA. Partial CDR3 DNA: TGTGCCAGCAAAGGGGCAGGCAACCTTAATGAG. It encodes CASKGAGNLNE. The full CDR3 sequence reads CASKGAGNLNEQFF.

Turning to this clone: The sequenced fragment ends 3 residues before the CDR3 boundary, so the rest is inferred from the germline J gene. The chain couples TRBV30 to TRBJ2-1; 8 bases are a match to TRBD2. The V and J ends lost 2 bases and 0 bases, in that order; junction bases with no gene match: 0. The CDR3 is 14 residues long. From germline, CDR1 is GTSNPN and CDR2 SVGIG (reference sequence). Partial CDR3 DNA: TGTGCCTGGAGTACTAGCGGCTCCTACAATGAG. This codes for CAWSTSGSYNE. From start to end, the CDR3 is CAWSTSGSYNEQFF.

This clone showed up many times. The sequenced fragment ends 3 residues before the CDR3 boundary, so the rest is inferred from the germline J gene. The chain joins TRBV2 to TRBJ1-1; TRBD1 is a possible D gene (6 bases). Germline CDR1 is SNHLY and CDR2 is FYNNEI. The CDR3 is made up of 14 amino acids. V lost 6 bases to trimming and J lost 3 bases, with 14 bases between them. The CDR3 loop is CASRQGGQHTEAFF. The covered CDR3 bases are TGTGCCAGCAGACAGGGAGGACAACACACTGAA.

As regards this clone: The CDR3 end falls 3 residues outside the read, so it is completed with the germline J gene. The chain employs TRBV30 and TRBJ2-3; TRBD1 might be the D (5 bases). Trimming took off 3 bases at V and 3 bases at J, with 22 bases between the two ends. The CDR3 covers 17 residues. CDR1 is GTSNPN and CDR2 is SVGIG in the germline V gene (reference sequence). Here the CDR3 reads CAWSPTEGFFTTDTQYF. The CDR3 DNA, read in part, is TGTGCCTGGAGCCCGACAGAAGGGTTTTTTACTACAGATACG.